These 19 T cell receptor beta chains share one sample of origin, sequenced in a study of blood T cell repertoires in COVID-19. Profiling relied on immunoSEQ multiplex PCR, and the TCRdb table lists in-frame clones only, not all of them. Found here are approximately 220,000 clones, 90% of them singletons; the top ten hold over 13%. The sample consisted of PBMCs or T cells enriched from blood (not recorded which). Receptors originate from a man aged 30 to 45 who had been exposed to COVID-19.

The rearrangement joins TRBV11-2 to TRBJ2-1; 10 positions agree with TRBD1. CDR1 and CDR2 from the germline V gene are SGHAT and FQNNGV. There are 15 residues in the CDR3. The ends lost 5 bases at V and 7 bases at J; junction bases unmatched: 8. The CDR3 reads CASSKGTGEINEQFF. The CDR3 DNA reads TGTGCCAGCAGCAAAGGGACAGGGGAAATTAATGAGCAGTTCTTC.

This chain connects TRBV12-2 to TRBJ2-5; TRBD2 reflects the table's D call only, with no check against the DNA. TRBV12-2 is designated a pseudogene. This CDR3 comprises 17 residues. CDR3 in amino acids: CASPHWVAGGVQETQYF. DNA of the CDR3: TGTGCAAGTCCCCACTGGGTAGCGGGGGGCGTCCAAGAGACCCAGTACTTC.

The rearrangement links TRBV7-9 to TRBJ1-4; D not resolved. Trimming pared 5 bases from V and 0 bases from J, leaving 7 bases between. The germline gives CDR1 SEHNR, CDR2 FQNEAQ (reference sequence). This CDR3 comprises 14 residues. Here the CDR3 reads CASSLEATNEKLFF. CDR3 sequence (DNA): TGTGCCAGCAGCCTCGAGGCAACTAATGAAAAACTGTTTTTT.

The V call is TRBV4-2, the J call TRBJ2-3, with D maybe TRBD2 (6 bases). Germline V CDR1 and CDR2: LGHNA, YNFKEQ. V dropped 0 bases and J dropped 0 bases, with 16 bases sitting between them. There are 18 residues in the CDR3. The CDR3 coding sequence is TGTGCCAGCAGCCAAGATAGTGGGGGGACTCTAAGCACAGATACGCAGTATTTT. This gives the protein CASSQDSGGTLSTDTQYF.

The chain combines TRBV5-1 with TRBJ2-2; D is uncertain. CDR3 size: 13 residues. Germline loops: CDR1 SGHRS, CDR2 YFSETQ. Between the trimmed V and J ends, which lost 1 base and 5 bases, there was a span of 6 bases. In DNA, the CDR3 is TGCGCCAGCAGCTTGAGACAAACCGGGGAGCTGTTTTTT. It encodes CASSLRQTGELFF.

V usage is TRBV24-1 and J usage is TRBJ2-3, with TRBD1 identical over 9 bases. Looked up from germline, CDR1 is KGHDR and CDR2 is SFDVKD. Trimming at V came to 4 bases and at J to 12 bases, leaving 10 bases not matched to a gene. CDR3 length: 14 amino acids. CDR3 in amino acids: CATSDTSDRGEQYF. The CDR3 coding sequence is TGTGCCACCAGTGACACATCCGACAGGGGGGAACAGTATTTT.

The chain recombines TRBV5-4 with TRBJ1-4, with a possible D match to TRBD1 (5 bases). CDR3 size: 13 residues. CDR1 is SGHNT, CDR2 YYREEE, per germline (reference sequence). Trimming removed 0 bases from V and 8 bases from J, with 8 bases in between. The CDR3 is CASSLGTREKLFF. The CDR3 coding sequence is TGTGCCAGCAGCTTGGGGACAAGGGAAAAACTGTTTTTT.

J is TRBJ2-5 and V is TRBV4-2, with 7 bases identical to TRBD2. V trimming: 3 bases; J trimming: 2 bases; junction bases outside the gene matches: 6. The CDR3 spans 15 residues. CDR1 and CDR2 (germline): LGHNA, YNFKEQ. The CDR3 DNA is TGTGCCAGCAGCCAGCAGCGGGGCCCTCAAGAGACCCAGTACTTC. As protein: CASSQQRGPQETQYF.

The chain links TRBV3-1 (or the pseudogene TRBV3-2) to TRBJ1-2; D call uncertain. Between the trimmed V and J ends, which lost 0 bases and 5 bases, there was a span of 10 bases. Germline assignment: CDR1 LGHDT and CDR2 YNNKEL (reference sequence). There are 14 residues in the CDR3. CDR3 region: CASSQDSTYYGYTF. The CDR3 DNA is TGTGCCAGCAGCCAAGACTCGACTTATTATGGCTACACCTTC.

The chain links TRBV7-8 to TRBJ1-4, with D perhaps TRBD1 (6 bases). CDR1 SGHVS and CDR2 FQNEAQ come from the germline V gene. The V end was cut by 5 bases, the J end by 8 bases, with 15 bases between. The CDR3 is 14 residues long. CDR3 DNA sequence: TGTGCCAGCAGCCCGGGGGGGGCAGAAGAAAAACTGTTTTTT. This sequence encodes CASSPGGAEEKLFF. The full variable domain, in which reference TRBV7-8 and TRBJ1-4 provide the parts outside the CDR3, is GAGVSQSPRYKVAKRGQDVALRCDPISGHVSLFWYQQALGQGPEFLTYFQNEAQLDKSGLPSDRFFAERPEGSVSTLKIQRTQQEDSAVYLCASSPGGAEEKLFFGSGTQLSVL.

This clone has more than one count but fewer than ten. Here the CDR3 reads CASTPGGSSNQPQHF. Here the CDR3 DNA reads TGTGCCAGCACCCCCGGGGGGTCTAGCAATCAGCCCCAGCATTTT. The chain links TRBV7-2 to TRBJ1-5, with D possibly matching TRBD1 (5 bases). From germline, CDR1 is SGHTA and CDR2 FQGNSA. The V gene lost 7 bases and the J gene lost 0 bases, with 13 bases spanning the gap. The CDR3 extends over 15 amino acids.

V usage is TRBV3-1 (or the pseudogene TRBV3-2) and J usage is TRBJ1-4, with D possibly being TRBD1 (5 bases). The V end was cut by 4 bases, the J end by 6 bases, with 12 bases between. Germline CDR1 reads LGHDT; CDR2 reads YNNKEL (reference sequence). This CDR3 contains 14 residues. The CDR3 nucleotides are TGTGCCAGCAGCCGGGCCGGGGGGGATGAAAAACTGTTTTTT. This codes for CASSRAGGDEKLFF.

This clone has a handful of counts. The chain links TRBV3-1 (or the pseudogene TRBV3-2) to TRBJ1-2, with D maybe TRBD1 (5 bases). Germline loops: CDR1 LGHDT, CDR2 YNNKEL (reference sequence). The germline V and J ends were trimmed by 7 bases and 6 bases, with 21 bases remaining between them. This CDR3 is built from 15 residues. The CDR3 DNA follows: TGTGCCAGCACCCATTCACCTGGGGGAGGGGATGGCTACACCTTC. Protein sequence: CASTHSPGGGDGYTF.

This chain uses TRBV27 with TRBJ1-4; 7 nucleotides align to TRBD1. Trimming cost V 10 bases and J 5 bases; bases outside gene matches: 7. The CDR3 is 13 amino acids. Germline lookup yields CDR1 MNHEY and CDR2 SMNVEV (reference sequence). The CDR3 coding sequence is TGTGCCATCCACAGGGGCGGCAATGAAAAACTGTTTTTT. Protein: CAIHRGGNEKLFF.

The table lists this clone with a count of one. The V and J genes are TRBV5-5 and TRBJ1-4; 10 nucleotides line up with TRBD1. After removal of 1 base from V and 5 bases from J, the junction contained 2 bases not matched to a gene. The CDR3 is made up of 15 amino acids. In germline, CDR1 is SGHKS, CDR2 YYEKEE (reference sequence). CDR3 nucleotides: TGTGCCAGCAGCTTGTTGGGACAGGGGAATGAAAAACTGTTTTTT. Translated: CASSLLGQGNEKLFF.

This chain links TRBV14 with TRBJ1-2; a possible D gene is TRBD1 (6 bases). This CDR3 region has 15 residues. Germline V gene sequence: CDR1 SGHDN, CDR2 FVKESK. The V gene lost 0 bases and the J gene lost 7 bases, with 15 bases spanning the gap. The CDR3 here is CASSQEETGTGGYTF. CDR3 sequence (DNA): TGTGCCAGCAGCCAAGAGGAAACAGGGACGGGTGGCTACACCTTC.

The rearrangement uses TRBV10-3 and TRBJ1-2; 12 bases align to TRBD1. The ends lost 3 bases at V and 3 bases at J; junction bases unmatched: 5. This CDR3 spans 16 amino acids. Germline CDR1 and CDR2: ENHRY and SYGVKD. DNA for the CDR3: TGTGCCATCAGTGACCCCGGGACAGGGGGCGACTATGGCTACACCTTC. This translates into CAISDPGTGGDYGYTF.

The CDR3 nucleotides are TGTGCCACCAGTGATCCCCGGTTACACAATGAGCAGTTCTTC. Its protein product is CATSDPRLHNEQFF. The chain joins TRBV24-1 to TRBJ2-1; D is unclear. V lost 3 bases and J lost 5, with 10 bases in between. The CDR3 extends over 14 amino acids. The germline V gene has CDR1 KGHDR and CDR2 SFDVKD.

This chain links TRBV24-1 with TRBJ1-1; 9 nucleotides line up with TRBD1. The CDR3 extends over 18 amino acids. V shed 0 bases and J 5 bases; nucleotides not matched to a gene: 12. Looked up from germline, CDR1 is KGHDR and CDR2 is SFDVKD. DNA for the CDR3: TGTGCCACCAGTGATTTGGAACAACCGGGACAGGGTGAAACTGAAGCTTTCTTT. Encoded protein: CATSDLEQPGQGETEAFF.